A selection of T cell receptor beta chains follows, all from one sample in a study of T cells in Graves' hyperthyroidism and ophthalmopathy. TCRdb processed the multiplex PCR reads anew with MiXCR; each CDR3 protein has one entry. The sample holds under 350,000 distinct CDR3 sequences, 21% seen once. Sequencing was done on a sample of blood. The source of these receptors is a woman aged 45 to 65 with Graves' hyperthyroidism. Each CDR3 is given with its conserved first and last residue.

TRBV5-1	TRBJ2-3	CASSHLAGTSTDTQYF
TRBV11-2	TRBJ1-5	CASSHPGPNQPQHF
TRBV5-8	TRBJ1-3	CASSSPGNTIYF
TRBV5-1	TRBJ1-1	CASSLRVRVNTEAFF
TRBV11-1	TRBJ2-2	CASSLGTSESIGELFF
TRBV10-3	TRBJ2-5	CAISESEVDLEETQYF
TRBV30	TRBJ2-5	CAWSVVPGETQYF
TRBV11-2	TRBJ2-7	CASSPGQAEQYF
TRBV7-3	TRBJ2-3	CASSLGSGGAPAQYF
TRBV7-6	TRBJ2-5	CASLQTSGSGETQYF
TRBV5-8	TRBJ2-1	CASRRAPAPEQFF
TRBV28	TRBJ1-1	CASRSQRLMNTEAFF